The sequence of this T cell receptor (beta chain) was determined in a study of blood T cell repertoires in COVID-19. The wider study: Collection of acute and convalescent COVID-19 samples took place in the United States, Italy and Spain. In each case, the material was cDNA or gDNA derived from T cells, B-cell-depleted T cells, or PBMCs.

The V end was cut by 3 bases, the J end by 0 bases, with 7 bases between. Germline values: CDR1 SGHVS, CDR2 FQNEAQ. CDR3 length: 14 residues. In the original workflow: The assay estimated nucleated cells by amplifying reference gene primers. Generated by immunoSEQ multiplex PCR, the TCRdb table keeps only in-frame clones and is missing some. The V and J calls and the clone size are those of that table, but D and trimming were determined from the DNA. Among over 250,000 clones listed, approximately 90% were seen once. The receptor comes from a woman in her forties who had recovered from COVID-19. Sequencing used peripheral blood. The rearrangement joins TRBV7-8 to TRBJ2-3; D is perhaps TRBD2 (6 bases). Here the CDR3 DNA reads TGTGCCAGCAGCTTTGGGACTAGCACAGATACGCAGTATTTT. Translating it yields CASSFGTSTDTQYF.